Shown below are 23 T cell receptor beta chains from a single sample sequenced in a study of blood T cells in healthy people across ages. With a J-beta primer mix and a sample-barcoded 5' primer, a second PCR ran about 7 to 12 cycles. Each CDR3 protein gets one entry after TCRdb re-called the 5' RACE reads with MiXCR. Of 1.5 million to 2 million distinct CDR3 sequences listed, roughly 27% are singletons. Material: blood. The receptors shown here come from a woman in her 30s in good health.

The gene calls are TRBV7-2 and TRBJ1-3; no definite D call. The germline V and J ends were trimmed by 5 bases and 4 bases, with 12 bases remaining between them. Germline CDR1 SGHTA, CDR2 FQGNSA. CDR3 size: 14 residues. The DNA of the CDR3 is TGTGCCAGCAGCCGGGGAGGTGACGGAAACACCATATATTTT. This gives the protein CASSRGGDGNTIYF.

As regards this clonotype: One end of the junction fails to match germline, which may point to a read error. The rearrangement links TRBV3-1 to TRBJ2-1; D possibly uses TRBD1 or TRBD2 (5 bases each). Germline V gene sequence: CDR1 LGHDT, CDR2 YNNKEL (reference sequence). This CDR3 is 17 amino acids long. The CDR3 loop reads CTSSPGGGDRSYNEQFF. The CDR3 coding sequence is TGTACCAGCAGCCCTGGTGGGGGTGATAGGTCCTACAATGAGCAGTTCTTC.

The chain joins TRBV28 to TRBJ1-1; D is uncertain. Trimming removed 2 bases from V and 6 bases from J, with 10 bases in between. The CDR3 is made up of 13 amino acids. Germline V gives CDR1 MDHEN, CDR2 SYDVKM. CDR3 bases: TGTGCCAGCAGTTTACATTCTGGTGCTGAAGCTTTCTTT. It codes for CASSLHSGAEAFF. Full variable domain (outside the CDR3, taken from reference TRBV28 and TRBJ1-1): DVKVTQSSRYLVKRTGEKVFLECVQDMDHENMFWYRQDPGLGLRLIYFSYDVKMKEKGDIPEGYSVSREKKERFSLILESASTNQTSMYLCASSLHSGAEAFFGQGTRLTVV.

The V gene is TRBV18, the J gene TRBJ2-1; 12 bases are a match to TRBD1. Trimming took 1 base from V and 0 from J; bases not matched to a gene: 7. This CDR3 contains 19 residues. Germline V gene sequence: CDR1 KGHSH, CDR2 LQKENI. CDR3 nucleotide sequence: TGTGCCAGCTCACCACTTGGGACAGGGGGCTTAAGCTCCTACAATGAGCAGTTCTTC. It translates to CASSPLGTGGLSSYNEQFF.

This clonotype was found many times. This chain joins TRBV4-3 and TRBJ2-7, with a possible D match to TRBD2 (6 bases). This CDR3 spans 16 amino acids. The V end was cut by 3 bases, the J end by 3 bases, with 18 bases between. CDR1 LGHNA and CDR2 YSLEER come from the germline V gene. This CDR3 is CASSQAGQGFSYEQYF. The CDR3 DNA sequence: TGCGCCAGCAGCCAGGCGGGGCAGGGATTTAGCTACGAGCAGTACTTC.

This clonotype has only a few counts. The J gene is TRBJ2-1, the V gene TRBV20-1; 12 nucleotides line up with TRBD2. J gave up 0 bases and V 6 bases, and 9 bases lay outside the gene matches. CDR1 is DFQATT and CDR2 is SNEGSKA in the germline V gene (reference sequence). CDR3 length: 17 residues. CDR3 loop: CSARPLAGGISYNEQFF. CDR3 nucleotide sequence: TGCAGTGCCAGACCTCTAGCGGGAGGGATCTCCTACAATGAGCAGTTCTTC.

This clonotype was counted between two and nine times. V usage is TRBV4-3 and J usage is TRBJ1-2; 10 nucleotides match TRBD1. Losses at the gene ends were 3 bases for V and 8 bases for J; bases not matched to a gene: 9. Germline V gene data show CDR1 as LGHNA and CDR2 as YSLEER. This CDR3 region has 15 residues. CDR3 bases: TGCGCCAGCAGCCAGTGGACAGGGGGGACGAGGGGCTACACCTTC. Its translation is CASSQWTGGTRGYTF.

The V gene is TRBV20-1, the J gene TRBJ2-3; D is unclear. Germline V gene data show CDR1 as DFQATT and CDR2 as SNEGSKA (reference sequence). The CDR3 loop spans 15 amino acids. V lost 3 bases and J 2 bases, leaving 15 bases between the germline ends. CDR3 amino acids: CSASSRSVDTDTQYF. The CDR3 DNA follows: TGCAGTGCTAGTTCGAGAAGTGTAGACACAGATACGCAGTATTTT.

The genes are TRBV4-1 and TRBJ2-1; D is perhaps TRBD1 or TRBD2 (5 bases each). V lost 6 bases, J lost 9 bases, and 15 bases lay in between. From germline, CDR1 is MGHRA and CDR2 YSYEKL. This CDR3 region has 13 residues. The CDR3 DNA follows: TGCGCCAGCAGGCCGCTGGGGGTGGGTGAGCAGTTCTTC. As protein: CASRPLGVGEQFF.

This clonotype came up a few times. The chain recombines TRBV12-3 or TRBV12-4 with TRBJ1-5; the D gene is possibly TRBD1 (5 bases). The ends were cut back, 2 bases at V and 4 bases at J, with 18 bases in the middle. This CDR3 has 17 amino acids. The CDR3 DNA sequence: TGTGCCAGCAGTTTATCCGGCATGGTCAGGGCTAATCAGCCCCAGCATTTT. Translated: CASSLSGMVRANQPQHF.

The chain uses TRBV29-1 and TRBJ2-1, with D perhaps TRBD1 (5 bases). The CDR3 is 13 amino acids. V was pared by 7 bases and J by 1 base, with 11 bases between. CDR1 SQVTM and CDR2 ANQGSEA come from the germline V gene. CDR3 sequence reads: CSALQGSYNEQFF. CDR3 nucleotides: TGCAGCGCACTCCAGGGTTCCTACAATGAGCAGTTCTTC.

In its sample, this clonotype was seen a few times. In DNA, the CDR3 is TGTGCCATCCAAGGAAGGGGCGCAGAGACCCAGTACTTC. The encoded protein is CAIQGRGAETQYF. This rearrangement joins TRBV7-9 to TRBJ2-5, with D possibly TRBD1 on 5 matching bases. Germline CDR1 is SEHNR and CDR2 is FQNEAQ (reference sequence). Trimming took off 10 bases at V and 4 bases at J, with 16 bases between the two ends. This CDR3 has 13 residues. Filled out from reference TRBV7-9 and TRBJ2-5, the complete variable domain reads DTGVSQNPRHKITKRGQNVTFRCDPISEHNRLYWYRQTLGQGPEFLTYFQNEAQLEKSRLLSDRFSAERPKGSFSTLEIQRTEQGDSAMYLCAIQGRGAETQYFGPGTRLLVL.

V and J are TRBV7-6 and TRBJ2-5; D may match TRBD1 or TRBD2 (6 bases each). This CDR3 spans 15 amino acids. Trimming shortened V by 1 base and J by 11 bases, and 20 bases separated the two germline ends. Per germline, CDR1 SGHVS and CDR2 FNYEAQ. The DNA for the CDR3 is TGTGCCAGCAGCTTAGAGGGAGGACAGCAAATGGAGCAGTACTTC. Translated: CASSLEGGQQMEQYF.

This sequence joins TRBV20-1 and TRBJ2-4; 7 bases match TRBD2. Losses at the gene ends were 5 bases for V and 13 bases for J; bases not matched to a gene: 23. The CDR3 sequence is 16 residues long. Per the germline V gene, CDR1 is DFQATT and CDR2 is SNEGSKA (reference sequence). DNA of the CDR3: TGCAGTGCTCCGGCGGGAGCTCCCCAACTAAACAATGAGCAGTACTTC. Its translation is CSAPAGAPQLNNEQYF.

Worth noting for this clonotype: This may be a read error: a much more frequent sequence differs by one nucleotide. The CDR3 nucleotides read TGCGCCGGCAGCCAAGATCCAAGGCCGCCGGGGGAGAGAACAGATACGCAGTATTTT. This codes for CAGSQDPRPPGERTDTQYF. The genes are TRBV4-1 and TRBJ2-3; D might be TRBD2 (6 bases). The germline V gene has CDR1 MGHRA and CDR2 YSYEKL. This CDR3 contains 19 residues.

The V gene is TRBV20-1, the J gene TRBJ2-4, with 7 bases that match TRBD2. CDR3 length: 16 residues. Per the germline V gene, CDR1 is DFQATT and CDR2 is SNEGSKA (reference sequence). J lost 3 bases, V lost 0 bases, and 8 bases had no gene match. The CDR3 nucleotides read TGCAGTGCTAGAGATCTCGCGGCGGGGGACAAAAACATTCAGTACTTC. Its protein product is CSARDLAAGDKNIQYF.

On this clonotype itself: Because it lacks the conserved phenylalanine or tryptophan at the end, this CDR3 is likely a read error. This rearrangement joins TRBV12-3 or TRBV12-4 to TRBJ1-2, with no clear D. The CDR3 has 12 amino acids. V lost 4 bases, J lost 3 bases, and 6 bases lay in between. The CDR3 nucleotides are TGTGCCAGCAGTTCAGGCGACTATGGCTACACCGTC. Translated: CASSSGDYGYTV.

The genes are TRBV24-1 and TRBJ1-2, with D possibly TRBD1 on 5 matching bases. Germline CDR1 KGHDR, CDR2 SFDVKD. The ends were cut back, 3 bases at V and 6 bases at J, with 10 bases in the middle. The CDR3 sequence is 13 residues long. CDR3 DNA sequence: TGTGCCACCAGTGATGGGGAGGGGAATGGCTACACCTTC. Amino acids: CATSDGEGNGYTF.

This clonotype has more than one count but fewer than ten. V gene TRBV20-1 combines with J gene TRBJ2-5; TRBD1 matches 8 bases. The CDR3 is 15 residues long. From germline, CDR1 is DFQATT and CDR2 SNEGSKA (reference sequence). V dropped 1 base and J dropped 4; count of bases not matched to a gene: 8. The CDR3 region is CSARAGQGGGETQYF. CDR3 nucleotide sequence: TGCAGTGCTAGAGCCGGACAGGGTGGTGGAGAGACCCAGTACTTC.

This clonotype was seen a handful of times. CDR3 sequence (DNA): TGCAGCGCTGACAGCCCTCAACCTGGAAACACCATATATTTT. This encodes CSADSPQPGNTIYF. The rearrangement joins TRBV29-1 to TRBJ1-3; a weak D match, TRBD1 (5 bases). The V and J ends lost 7 bases and 2 bases respectively, with 15 bases between them. CDR1 SQVTM and CDR2 ANQGSEA come from the germline V gene. This CDR3 spans 14 amino acids.

With respect to this clonotype: This may be a read error, as it is one base from a much larger clone. The CDR3 is CAVTGNLHEQYF. CDR3 nucleotides: TGTGCCGTCACGGGTAATTTGCACGAGCAGTACTTC. The chain joins TRBV10-3 to TRBJ2-7; D is uncertain. Germline loops: CDR1 ENHRY, CDR2 SYGVKD. V was pared by 11 bases and J by 5 bases, with 16 bases between. The CDR3 sequence is 12 residues long.

The CDR3 sequence: CASSSQRGGQGINEQFF. DNA of the CDR3: TGTGCCAGCAGCTCCCAAAGAGGGGGACAGGGGATCAATGAGCAGTTCTTC. The genes are TRBV7-9 and TRBJ2-1, with TRBD1 matching 10 bases. Trimming took 4 bases from V and 6 from J; bases not matched to a gene: 12. Germline V gene data show CDR1 as SEHNR and CDR2 as FQNEAQ (reference sequence). The CDR3 runs to 17 residues.

The rearrangement joins TRBV29-1 to TRBJ2-5; D possibly corresponds to TRBD2 (5 bases). Deletions cut 1 base from V and 11 bases from J, with 20 bases between. This CDR3 is built from 14 residues. The V gene's germline CDR1 is SQVTM and CDR2 ANQGSEA. The CDR3 sequence is CSVEGVLAYNEQYF. In DNA, the CDR3 is TGCAGCGTTGAAGGGGTCCTAGCCTACAATGAGCAGTACTTC.